This T cell receptor (beta chain) derives from a study of blood T cells in healthy people across ages. Overall study findings and caveats: Diversity figures based on one million T cells were deemed too low.

Trimming cost V 0 bases and J 1 base, with 15 bases left between them. The CDR3 extends over 18 amino acids. Germline-derived CDR1 and CDR2 are LGHNA and YSLEER. A second PCR, run for about 6 to 12 cycles, used a sample-barcoded 5' primer plus a J-beta primer mix. TCRdb reprocessed the 5' RACE reads with MiXCR, giving one entry per CDR3 protein. The table shows 700,000 or so distinct CDR3 sequences, with 40% to 50% occurring only once. This clonotype was found a few times. The antigen remains undetermined. J is TRBJ1-4 and V is TRBV4-3, with a possible D match to TRBD1 (5 bases). Source material: blood. The sequence was collected from an elderly man in good health. In DNA, the CDR3 is TGCGCCAGCAGCCAAGATTGGGGGTACCCTTTAACTAATGAAAAACTGTTTTTT. Translated, it gives CASSQDWGYPLTNEKLFF.